This T cell receptor beta chain was sequenced during a study of tumor and adjacent non-tumor tissue in lung cancer. This sample's RNA came from whole unsorted tissue. General observations from the study: Tumor tissue had significantly higher TCR diversity than normal lung.

The library came from three nested PCR rounds adapted from ARM-PCR protocols. From the multiplex PCR reads, TCRdb called clonotypes with MiXCR, one entry per CDR3 protein. The table has more than 95,000 distinct CDR3 sequences, around three fifths seen once. Trimming left V 0 bases short and J 0 bases short, with 10 bases between. The germline V gene has CDR1 SGHKS and CDR2 YYEKEE (reference sequence). The CDR3 has 16 residues. To note about this clonotype: No antigen is known for it. A single base separates this from a much larger clone, so it may be a read error.

The clonotype comes from a man younger than 45 with non-small cell lung cancer. The sample taken for sequencing was lung tumor tissue. The chain recombines TRBV5-5 with TRBJ2-1; D possibly corresponds to TRBD2 (6 bases). The CDR3 sequence is CASSLAVGGSYNEQFF. For the CDR3, the DNA is TGTGCCAGCAGCTTGGCCGTCGGGGGCTCCTACAATGAGCAGTTCTTC.